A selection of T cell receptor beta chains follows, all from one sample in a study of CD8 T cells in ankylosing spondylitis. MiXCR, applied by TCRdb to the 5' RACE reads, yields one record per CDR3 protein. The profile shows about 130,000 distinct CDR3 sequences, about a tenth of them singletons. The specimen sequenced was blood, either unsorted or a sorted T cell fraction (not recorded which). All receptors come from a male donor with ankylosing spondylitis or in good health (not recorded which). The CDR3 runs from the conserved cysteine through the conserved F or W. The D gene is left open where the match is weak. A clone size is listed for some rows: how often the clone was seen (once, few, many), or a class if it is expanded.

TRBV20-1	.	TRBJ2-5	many	CSARGTPGETQYF	TGCAGTGCTAGAGGGACACCTGGGGAGACCCAGTACTTC
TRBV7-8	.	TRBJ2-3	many	CASSSLEGLADTQYF	TGTGCCAGCAGCTCTCTGGAAGGGTTGGCAGATACGCAGTATTTT
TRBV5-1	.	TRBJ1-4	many	CASSLEATNEKLFF	TGCGCCAGCAGCTTGGAGGCAACTAATGAAAAACTGTTTTTT
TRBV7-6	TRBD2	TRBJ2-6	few	CASSKLPLAEYSGANVLTF	TGTGCCAGCAGCAAGCTCCCACTAGCGGAATACTCTGGGGCCAACGTCCTGACTTTC
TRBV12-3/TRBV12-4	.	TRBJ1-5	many	CASSLGSYSNQPQHF	TGTGCCAGCAGTTTAGGGTCGTATAGCAATCAGCCCCAGCATTTT
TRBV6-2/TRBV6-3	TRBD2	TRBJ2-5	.	CASKRLAGETQYF	TGTGCCAGCAAGCGACTAGCGGGAGAGACCCAGTACTTC
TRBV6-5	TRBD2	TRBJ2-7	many	CASSYSSGGSYEQYF	TGTGCCAGCAGTTACTCGTCGGGGGGGTCCTACGAGCAGTACTTC
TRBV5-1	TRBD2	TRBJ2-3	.	CASRRTSGRVADTQYF	TGCGCCAGCAGGCGGACTAGCGGGAGGGTCGCTGATACGCAGTATTTT
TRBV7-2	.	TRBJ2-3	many	CASSPGGALTDTQYF	TGTGCCAGCAGCCCCGGGGGAGCCCTCACAGATACGCAGTATTTT
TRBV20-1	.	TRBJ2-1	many	CSAREYNTREWYNEQFF	TGCAGTGCTAGAGAATACAACACGAGGGAATGGTACAATGAGCAGTTCTTC
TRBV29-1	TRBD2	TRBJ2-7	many	CSVEDPRLAGVHEQYF	TGCAGCGTTGAAGATCCGAGACTAGCGGGAGTGCACGAGCAGTACTTC
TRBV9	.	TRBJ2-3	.	CASSVYSDSSTDTQYF	TGTGCCAGCAGCGTATATTCAGATTCTAGCACAGATACGCAGTATTTT
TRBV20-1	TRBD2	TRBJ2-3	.	CSAPPGLAVFTDTQYF	TGCAGTGCTCCCCCGGGACTAGCGGTATTCACAGATACGCAGTATTTT
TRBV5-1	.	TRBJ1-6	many	CASSVGGAVGNSPLHF	TGCGCCAGTAGTGTCGGGGGCGCAGTGGGGAATTCACCCCTCCACTTT
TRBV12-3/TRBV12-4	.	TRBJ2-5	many	CASSFSGWQETQYF	TGTGCCAGCAGTTTCTCGGGATGGCAAGAGACCCAGTACTTC
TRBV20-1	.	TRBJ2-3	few	CSALSGVAGTDTQYF	TGCAGTGCTTTATCAGGGGTGGCGGGCACAGATACGCAGTATTTT
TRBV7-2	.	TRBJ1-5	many	CASSYRGDQPQHF	TGTGCCAGCAGCTACCGGGGAGATCAGCCCCAGCATTTT
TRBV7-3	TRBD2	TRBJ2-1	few	CASTTSGENNEQFF	TGTGCCAGCACTACTAGCGGGGAAAACAATGAGCAGTTCTTC
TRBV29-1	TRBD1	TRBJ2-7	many	CSAGTAYEQYF	TGCAGCGCCGGGACAGCTTACGAGCAGTACTTC
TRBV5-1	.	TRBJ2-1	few	CASSLSGPTYNEQFF	TGCGCCAGCAGCTTGTCGGGTCCAACATACAATGAGCAGTTCTTC
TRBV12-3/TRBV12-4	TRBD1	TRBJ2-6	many	CASSLGGGGGANVLTF	TGTGCCAGCAGTTTAGGAGGGGGCGGTGGGGCCAACGTCCTGACTTTC
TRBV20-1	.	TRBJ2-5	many	CSASLETQYF	TGCAGTGCCAGTCTGGAGACCCAGTACTTC
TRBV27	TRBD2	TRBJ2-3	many	CASSLLQAGGPNTQYF	TGTGCCAGCAGTTTATTGCAAGCGGGAGGGCCCAATACGCAGTATTTT
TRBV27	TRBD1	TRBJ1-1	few	CASSLQGRGTEAFF	TGTGCCAGCAGCTTACAGGGGAGGGGCACTGAAGCTTTCTTT
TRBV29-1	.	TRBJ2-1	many	CSVEGSSYNEQFF	TGCAGCGTTGAAGGGAGCTCCTACAATGAGCAGTTCTTC
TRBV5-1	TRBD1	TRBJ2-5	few	CASSSQGAAETQYF	TGCGCCAGCAGCTCTCAGGGGGCTGCGGAGACCCAGTACTTC
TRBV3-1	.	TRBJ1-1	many	CASRAGLMNTEAFF	TGTGCCAGCAGGGCAGGGCTAATGAACACTGAAGCTTTCTTT
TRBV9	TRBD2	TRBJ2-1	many	CASSAIRTSGYNEQFF	TGTGCCAGCAGCGCAATTCGGACTAGCGGCTACAATGAGCAGTTCTTC
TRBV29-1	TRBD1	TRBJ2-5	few	CSVRGTGKETQYF	TGCAGCGTCCGAGGGACAGGGAAGGAGACCCAGTACTTC